This T cell receptor beta chain originates from a study of blood T cell repertoires in COVID-19. Study background: Samples came from the United States, Italy and Spain, spanning acute and convalescent COVID-19. Nucleic acid was either cDNA or gDNA, and it came from T cells, B-cell-depleted T cells, or PBMCs.

The V gene's germline CDR1 is SGHTA and CDR2 FQGTGA. The CDR3 totals 16 residues. Trimming removed 1 base from V and 6 bases from J, with 19 bases in between. Source study methods: Reference gene primer amplification gave nucleated cell count estimates. This table comes from immunoSEQ multiplex PCR, and its TCRdb copy is limited to in-frame clones, with some not included. The V and J calls and clone size are taken from that table; D and trimming were inferred from the DNA. The sample gives about 250,000 clones, 70% to 90% of which show up once; about 1.3% is in the top ten. Sequencing input: peripheral blood. The chain is built from TRBV7-3 and TRBJ2-7, with D possibly being TRBD2 (6 bases). The source is a man aged 80 or over with acute or convalescent COVID-19. The CDR3 protein is CASSLNPRGLLGEQYF. For the CDR3, the DNA is TGTGCCAGCAGCTTAAACCCCCGGGGACTCCTAGGCGAGCAGTACTTC.